The 20 T cell receptor beta chains reported below all come from one sample, sequenced in a study of T cells in Graves' hyperthyroidism and ophthalmopathy. RNA transcripts gave rise to amplified TCR beta CDR3 regions. Carried out on the TCR CDR3, a first-round RT-PCR used the HTBI primer set. Each CDR3 protein is one row after TCRdb ran MiXCR on the multiplex PCR reads. The sample has hundreds of thousands of distinct CDR3 sequences, over 35% seen once. The sample taken for sequencing was blood. Every receptor here comes from a young man with Graves' hyperthyroidism.

The rearrangement uses TRBV7-9 and TRBJ2-5; 7 nucleotides line up with TRBD2. The CDR3 is 17 residues long. Germline CDR1 SEHNR, CDR2 FQNEAQ (reference sequence). V lost 4 bases, J lost 0 bases, and 11 bases stayed unmatched. The CDR3 bases are TGTGCCAGCAGCTCCACCTTCGGGGGGACCGACCAAGAGACCCAGTACTTC. This translates into CASSSTFGGTDQETQYF.

This clonotype was observed a handful of times. The chain's CDR3 is CASSQVLGQTYEQYF. The CDR3, as DNA: TGTGCCAGCAGCCAAGTTCTGGGACAGACCTACGAGCAGTACTTC. This sequence joins TRBV4-2 and TRBJ2-7; TRBD1 matches at 7 bases. This CDR3 has 15 residues. J lost 2 bases, V lost 1 base, and 5 bases had no gene match. The germline gives CDR1 LGHNA, CDR2 YNFKEQ.

This clonotype appeared a single time. Since no conserved phenylalanine or tryptophan closes the CDR3, a read error is the likely cause. The chain uses TRBV5-1 and TRBJ1-1; unclear D gene. Germline CDR1 is SGHRS and CDR2 is YFSETQ. CDR3 size: 14 residues. V was shortened by 0 bases and J by 4 bases, with 10 bases between the two germline ends. CDR3 DNA: TGCGCCAGCAGCTTGGAACCAACGGGCACTGAAGCTTTCTCT. Protein sequence: CASSLEPTGTEAFS.

Ten or more counts support this clonotype. The chain combines TRBV7-9 with TRBJ1-5; no firm D call. Germline V CDR1 and CDR2: SEHNR, FQNEAQ (reference sequence). Trimming stripped 1 base from V and 12 bases from J, with 10 bases between. The CDR3 sequence is 12 residues long. CDR3 region: CASSLDSLVQHF. As DNA, the CDR3 is TGTGCCAGCAGCTTAGACTCCTTGGTCCAGCATTTT. The full variable domain, in which reference TRBV7-9 and TRBJ1-5 provide the parts outside the CDR3, is DTGVSQNPRHKITKRGQNVTFRCDPISEHNRLYWYRQTLGQGPEFLTYFQNEAQLEKSRLLSDRFSAERPKGSFSTLEIQRTEQGDSAMYLCASSLDSLVQHFGDGTRLSIL.

This clonotype has a count of ten or more. The rearrangement uses TRBV20-1 and TRBJ2-7; D may be TRBD2 (6 bases). The V gene's germline CDR1 is DFQATT and CDR2 SNEGSKA (reference sequence). CDR3 size: 12 residues. V dropped 3 bases and J dropped 0 bases, with 6 bases sitting between them. Written as DNA, the CDR3 is TGCAGTGCTAGCGGGGGCTCCTACGAGCAGTACTTC. Translating gives CSASGGSYEQYF.

The rearrangement links TRBV20-1 to TRBJ2-3; D unclear. With 4 bases removed from V and 0 bases from J, the gap between germline ends came to 5 bases. CDR1 and CDR2 (germline): DFQATT, SNEGSKA (reference sequence). CDR3 size: 12 residues. CDR3 loop: CSAIPSTDTQYF. DNA for the CDR3: TGCAGTGCTATCCCTAGCACAGATACGCAGTATTTT.

This clonotype occurred many times. The V and J genes are TRBV20-1 and TRBJ2-7; TRBD1 matches 9 bases. This CDR3 is 14 amino acids long. CDR1 is DFQATT, CDR2 SNEGSKA, per germline (reference sequence). V shed 3 bases, J shed 1 base, and the junction held 4 bases outside the gene matches. CDR3 sequence reads: CSASAGTGSYEQYF. The CDR3 nucleotides are TGCAGTGCTAGTGCGGGGACAGGGTCCTACGAGCAGTACTTC.

This clonotype came up many times. V usage is TRBV12-3 or TRBV12-4 and J usage is TRBJ2-7; 12 bases fit TRBD1. This CDR3 has 15 residues. V dropped 6 bases and J dropped 7; count of bases not matched to a gene: 10. CDR3 nucleotide sequence: TGTGCCAGCAGATCCTCCGGGACAGGGGGCTGGGAGCAGTACTTC. Translating it yields CASRSSGTGGWEQYF.

The J gene is TRBJ1-5, the V gene TRBV10-3; a weak D match, TRBD1 (6 bases). The CDR3 has 16 residues. In germline, CDR1 is ENHRY, CDR2 SYGVKD. Trimming pared 3 bases from V and 3 bases from J, leaving 15 bases between. The CDR3 DNA is TGTGCCATCAGTGAAATAGGACAGTTGGTCAATCAGCCCCAGCATTTT. Encoded protein: CAISEIGQLVNQPQHF.

Only one count was recorded for this clonotype. Relative to the germline gene, one junction end is altered; a read error may explain this. This chain links TRBV7-6 with TRBJ2-2, with D possibly TRBD2 on 5 matching bases. Germline loops: CDR1 SGHVS, CDR2 FNYEAQ. The CDR3 contains 14 residues. The CDR3 loop is CASSLEWAPGKLFF. The CDR3 DNA reads TGTGCCAGCAGCTTAGAGTGGGCGCCCGGGAAGCTGTTTTTT.

This clonotype was observed a handful of times. The chain employs TRBV4-1 and TRBJ2-7; 8 nucleotides line up with TRBD2. The CDR3 totals 13 residues. V lost 3 bases, J lost 6 bases, and 4 bases stayed unmatched. Germline V lookup: CDR1 MGHRA, CDR2 YSYEKL. CDR3 nucleotide sequence: TGCGCCAGCAGCCAGCTGGGACTAGGCGAGCAGTACTTC. Protein product: CASSQLGLGEQYF.

The table lists this clonotype with many counts. The chain links TRBV24-1 to TRBJ2-2, with 7 nucleotides matching TRBD1. Germline loops: CDR1 KGHDR, CDR2 SFDVKD. V was pared by 9 bases and J by 2 bases, with 8 bases of the junction left unmatched. The CDR3 contains 15 residues. CDR3 DNA: TGTGCCACCTCGGAACAGGGGCCTAACACCGGGGAGCTGTTTTTT. Its protein product is CATSEQGPNTGELFF.

This clonotype was counted only a few times. The CDR3 spells CASSVGVADPYEQYF. The CDR3 DNA sequence: TGTGCCAGCAGCGTAGGAGTAGCGGACCCCTACGAGCAGTACTTC. This rearrangement joins TRBV9 to TRBJ2-7; D possibly corresponds to TRBD2 (6 bases). V lost 0 bases, J lost 2 bases, and 12 bases lay in between. Germline values: CDR1 SGDLS, CDR2 YYNGEE. The CDR3 has 15 residues.

This clonotype was seen once. A clone one base away is much larger, so this may be a read error. This chain uses TRBV7-2 with TRBJ2-5; D is unresolved. The CDR3 is 15 residues long. CDR1 SGHTA and CDR2 FQGNSA come from the germline V gene. CDR3 residues: CANSPWQTSGETQYF. CDR3 sequence (DNA): TGTGCCAACAGCCCGTGGCAGACGTCGGGAGAGACCCAGTACTTC.

The chain is built from TRBV11-2 and TRBJ2-7; maybe TRBD2 (6 bases). Germline V gives CDR1 SGHAT, CDR2 FQNNGV. V was clipped by 7 bases and J by 7 bases, with 17 bases between them. The CDR3 is made up of 13 amino acids. The CDR3 DNA is TGTGCCAGCATCCAATGGGCGGAGGGGGAGCAGTACTTC. The encoded protein is CASIQWAEGEQYF.

This clonotype was detected ten times or more. The chain employs TRBV7-2 and TRBJ2-2; 8 bases are shared with TRBD1. Germline V gene lookup returns CDR1 SGHTA and CDR2 FQGNSA. The CDR3 runs to 16 residues. The junction had 7 bases not matched to a gene; V was cut back by 5 bases and J by 2 bases. The CDR3 sequence: CASSRGTGFNTGELFF. CDR3 DNA sequence: TGTGCCAGCAGCCGTGGGACAGGCTTTAACACCGGGGAGCTGTTTTTT. Complete variable domain (other parts from reference TRBV7-2 and TRBJ2-2): GAGVSQSPSNKVTEKGKDVELRCDPISGHTALYWYRQSLGQGLEFLIYFQGNSAPDKSGLPSDRFSAERTGGSVSTLTIQRTQQEDSAVYLCASSRGTGFNTGELFFGEGSRLTVL.

The gene calls are TRBV7-3 and TRBJ1-1, with a possible D match to TRBD1 (5 bases). Trimming took off 0 bases at V and 6 bases at J, with 11 bases between the two ends. The CDR3 has 14 residues. CDR1 and CDR2 (germline): SGHTA, FQGTGA. As DNA, the CDR3 is TGTGCCAGCAGCTTAACGGGTACGGGACCTGAAGCTTTCTTT. Its translation is CASSLTGTGPEAFF.

There are many counts of this clonotype. The chain links TRBV7-9 to TRBJ1-5; D is undetermined. From germline, CDR1 is SEHNR and CDR2 FQNEAQ (reference sequence). The CDR3 length is 14 residues. Trimming removed 5 bases from V and 5 bases from J, with 13 bases in between. The CDR3 is CASSRERVDQPQHF. CDR3 nucleotides: TGTGCCAGCAGCCGGGAGAGGGTGGATCAGCCCCAGCATTTT.

A note on this clonotype: A much larger clone lies one base from this, so it may be a read error. This sequence joins TRBV7-2 and TRBJ2-7; 12 bases align to TRBD1. CDR3 length equals 14 residues. Germline loops: CDR1 SGHTA, CDR2 FQGNSA. V dropped 1 base and J dropped 7; count of bases not matched to a gene: 2. The CDR3 loop reads CASSLGDRGHEQYF. DNA for the CDR3: TGTGCCAGCAGCTTAGGGGACAGGGGGCATGAGCAGTACTTC. Full variable domain (missing parts from reference TRBV7-2 and TRBJ2-7): GAGVSQSPSNKVTEKGKDVELRCDPISGHTALYWYRQSLGQGLEFLIYFQGNSAPDKSGLPSDRFSAERTGGSVSTLTIQRTQQEDSAVYLCASSLGDRGHEQYFGPGTRLTVT.

The rearrangement links TRBV24-1 to TRBJ2-7, with 11 bases fitting TRBD1. The CDR3 has 15 amino acids. V shed 4 bases, J shed 3 bases, and the junction held 4 bases outside the gene matches. CDR1 is KGHDR, CDR2 SFDVKD, per germline. The CDR3 DNA is TGTGCCACCAGTGACTCCGGGACAGGGGGCTACGAGCAGTACTTC. It specifies CATSDSGTGGYEQYF.